This T cell receptor beta chain was captured by sequencing in a study of shared clonotypes between healthy human individuals. About the research overall: The study used three CD4 naive, three CD4 memory, two CD8 naive and one CD8 memory plate per donor.

Replicate PCRs run on sorted subsets employed around 200 ng DNA, tens of thousands of T cell genomes. Assay: immunoSEQ multiplex PCR; the TCRdb copy retains only in-frame clones and omits some. The repertoire includes about 1.1 million clones, 70% to 80% of them detected once, and about 0.52% sits in the top ten. The CDR3 covers 16 residues. The germline gives CDR1 MDHEN, CDR2 SYDVKM. V dropped 8 bases and J dropped 4 bases, with 23 bases sitting between them. As regards this clone: Antigen unknown.

Study-level results: Among non-shared clonotypes, generation probabilities were lower than among those shared by all four donors.

Sequenced material: memory CD4+ T cells from PBMCs. The subset was: CD45RA-negative fraction. The TCR originated in a man between 18 and 35 years old in good health. Some clones in this sample may be carry-over from other donors' samples. The chain is built from TRBV28 and TRBJ1-2, with D hard to call. CDR3 sequence reads: CASSKPGSHAIYGYTF. The CDR3 DNA sequence: TGTGCCAGCTCAAAACCGGGCAGCCATGCCATCTATGGCTACACCTTC.